This T cell receptor (beta chain) was documented in a study of cytotoxic CD8 clonotypes in ibrutinib-treated CLL. Whole-study context: Following a median roughly 12 months of treatment, with a range of 6 to 36, response samples were taken.

The CDR3 covers 14 residues. After removal of 5 bases from V and 5 bases from J, the junction contained 8 bases not matched to a gene. Germline assignment: CDR1 PRHDT and CDR2 FYEKMQ (reference sequence). Findings of the study overall: Clonality was higher at baseline than in age-matched healthy donors and tracked circulating CD8+ T-cell counts. The clonality went up when patients responded to ibrutinib and dropped back toward baseline at progression.

Clones were read by immunoSEQ multiplex PCR, and TCRdb kept only the in-frame ones, dropping some. The data contain hundreds of thousands of clones, 60% to 80% of them singletons. Genomic DNA in a quantity of roughly 2 micrograms was derived from cryopreserved PBMCs for TCR beta libraries. Of note for this clone: The target antigen is unknown.

The gene calls are TRBV13 and TRBJ2-7; 8 nucleotides align to TRBD1. The sequence was obtained from a human donor with chronic lymphocytic leukemia. The specimen comprised PBMCs, sampled after 12 months of ibrutinib treatment. CDR3 protein: CASSRTGTTHEQYF. CDR3 bases: TGTGCCAGCAGCCGGACAGGGACGACGCACGAGCAGTACTTC. The full variable domain, with the rest looked up from reference TRBV13 and TRBJ2-7, is AAGVIQSPRHLIKEKRETATLKCYPIPRHDTVYWYQQGPGQDPQFLISFYEKMQSDKGSIPDRFSAQQFSDYHSELNMSSLELGDSALYFCASSRTGTTHEQYFGPGTRLTVT.